A single sample gave rise to the 7 T cell receptor beta chains below, sequenced in a study of T cells after yellow fever vaccination. From the 5' RACE reads, TCRdb called clonotypes with MiXCR, one entry per CDR3 protein. The data hold some 110,000 distinct CDR3 sequences, with roughly 6.8% observed a single time. This sample comprised CD4+ T cells sorted from PBMCs, obtained roughly 45 days after the first yellow fever vaccination. The receptors here all came from a man aged 18 to 29 who received the YFV17D yellow fever vaccine.

This clonotype showed up many times. The gene calls are TRBV4-3 and TRBJ2-5, with 10 positions matching TRBD2. The CDR3 consists of 16 residues. The V and J ends lost 4 bases and 1 base, in that order; junction bases with no gene match: 6. Per the germline V gene, CDR1 is LGHNA and CDR2 is YSLEER. The CDR3 bases are TGCGCCAGCAGCCGATCCGGGACTAGCGTCCAAGAGACCCAGTACTTC. Amino acid sequence: CASSRSGTSVQETQYF.

At least ten counts were recorded for this clonotype. This chain uses TRBV4-1 with TRBJ2-1; 15 nucleotides line up with TRBD2. This CDR3 is built from 15 residues. With 1 base clipped from V and 13 bases from J, the junction kept 5 bases outside the gene matches. Germline V lookup: CDR1 MGHRA, CDR2 YSYEKL. The CDR3 DNA reads TGCGCCAGCAGCCAAGTTGGGACTAGCGGGGGGCCCCAGTTCTTC. Translated: CASSQVGTSGGPQFF.

This clonotype was seen repeatedly, ten times or more. V usage is TRBV4-1 and J usage is TRBJ2-2; tentatively, D is TRBD1 (6 bases). The CDR3 has 17 residues. V lost 6 bases to trimming and J lost 0 bases, with 17 bases between them. The germline gives CDR1 MGHRA, CDR2 YSYEKL. Here the CDR3 reads CASRTYREGTNTGELFF. CDR3 DNA sequence: TGCGCCAGCAGGACCTACAGGGAAGGAACGAACACCGGGGAGCTGTTTTTT.

This rearrangement joins TRBV19 to TRBJ2-5; D unclear. In germline, CDR1 is LNHDA, CDR2 SQIVND (reference sequence). V was pared by 10 bases and J by 4 bases, with 19 bases between. This CDR3 has 14 residues. The CDR3 sequence: CATKTLSSGETQYF. CDR3 DNA: TGTGCCACCAAGACATTATCCAGTGGAGAGACCCAGTACTTC.

This clonotype was seen repeatedly, ten times or more. The CDR3 reads CATSDPGGLSSTDTQYF. The CDR3 DNA reads as TGTGCCACCAGTGACCCGGGGGGACTATCTAGCACAGATACGCAGTATTTT. V is TRBV24-1 and J is TRBJ2-3; 7 nucleotides agree with TRBD2. Germline-derived CDR1 and CDR2 are KGHDR and SFDVKD. This CDR3 has 17 residues. Trimming took 4 bases from V and 0 from J; bases not matched to a gene: 9.

This clonotype appeared many times. This chain links TRBV5-1 with TRBJ2-1; D is possibly TRBD2 (6 bases). V was clipped by 0 bases and J by 5 bases, with 15 bases between them. Per the germline V gene, CDR1 is SGHRS and CDR2 is YFSETQ. The CDR3 is 16 residues long. CDR3 loop: CASSLGGGSGNNEQFF. CDR3 nucleotide sequence: TGCGCCAGCAGCTTGGGAGGCGGTAGCGGAAACAATGAGCAGTTCTTC.

This clonotype was seen ten or more times. The chain is built from TRBV29-1 and TRBJ1-5; 7 positions match TRBD1. Unmatched junction bases numbered 4, after V lost 2 bases and J lost 6 bases. The CDR3 loop spans 13 amino acids. Germline V gives CDR1 SQVTM, CDR2 ANQGSEA. CDR3 DNA: TGCAGCGTTGAACAGGGGGTCGGTCAGCCCCAGCATTTT. Its translation: CSVEQGVGQPQHF.